This T cell receptor (beta chain) was profiled in a study of OX40 agonist ivuxolimab in advanced cancers. Overall study: Patients were 82.7% male with ages roughly 20 to 85, mean around 61.

Germline CDR1 is SGHVS and CDR2 is FQNEAQ. CDR3 length equals 15 residues. V lost 8 bases and J lost 4; bases outside the gene matches: 9. Any history of autoimmune disease or systemic immunosuppression disqualified patients. Repertoires were generated with immunoSEQ multiplex PCR, while TCRdb's copy carries only in-frame clones and drops some. The sample has under 75,000 clones; approximately 86% are singletons. This TCR came from an adult with an advanced solid tumor such as melanoma, head and neck, liver or kidney cancer. This sequence joins TRBV7-8 and TRBJ2-5; 11 nucleotides match TRBD2. The starting material was CD4+ or CD8+ T cells sorted from blood, obtained in a trial of the OX40 agonist ivuxolimab. The CDR3 loop reads CASGPGLAAAETQYF. The CDR3 region has the DNA TGTGCCAGCGGTCCGGGACTAGCGGCGGCAGAGACCCAGTACTTC.